This TCR beta chain was captured by sequencing in a study of OX40 agonist ivuxolimab in advanced cancers. Findings of the study overall: At doses 0.1 to 3.0 mg/kg, CD4+ and CD8+ clones expanded.

This clone appeared once. Antigen: not known. One junction end disagrees with the germline gene, perhaps due to a read error. The CDR3 is made up of 16 amino acids. CDR1 and CDR2 from the germline V gene are GTSNPN and SVGIG (reference sequence). Produced via immunoSEQ multiplex PCR; TCRdb's table is partial and in-frame only. The sample consists of roughly 92,000 clones, roughly 90% of them appearing once. The chain employs TRBV30 and TRBJ2-3; tentatively, D is TRBD2 (6 bases). The sequencing used CD4+ or CD8+ T cells sorted from blood, collected in a trial of the OX40 agonist ivuxolimab. The source is an adult with an advanced solid tumor such as melanoma, head and neck, liver or kidney cancer. CDR3 in amino acids: CAWSEGTSPNTDPQYF. The CDR3 DNA sequence: TGTGCCTGGAGTGAAGGGACTTCCCCTAACACAGATCCGCAGTATTTT.